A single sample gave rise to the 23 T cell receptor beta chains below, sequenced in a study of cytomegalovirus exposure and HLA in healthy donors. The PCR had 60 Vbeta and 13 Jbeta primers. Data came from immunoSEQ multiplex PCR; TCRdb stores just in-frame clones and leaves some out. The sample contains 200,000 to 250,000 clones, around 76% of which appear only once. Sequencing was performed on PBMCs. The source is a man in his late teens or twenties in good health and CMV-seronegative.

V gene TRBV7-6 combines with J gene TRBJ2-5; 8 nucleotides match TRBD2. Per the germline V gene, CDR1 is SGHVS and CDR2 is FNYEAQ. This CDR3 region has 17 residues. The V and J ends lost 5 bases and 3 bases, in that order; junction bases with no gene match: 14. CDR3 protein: CASSGGRRKAGEETQYF. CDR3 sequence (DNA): TGTGCCAGCAGCGGGGGAAGACGAAAAGCGGGGGAAGAGACCCAGTACTTC.

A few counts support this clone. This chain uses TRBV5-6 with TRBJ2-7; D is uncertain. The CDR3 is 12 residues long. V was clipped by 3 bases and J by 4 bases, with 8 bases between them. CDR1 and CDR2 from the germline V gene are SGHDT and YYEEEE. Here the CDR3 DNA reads TGTGCCAGCAGCTCCCGGCGGTACGAGCAGTACTTC. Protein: CASSSRRYEQYF. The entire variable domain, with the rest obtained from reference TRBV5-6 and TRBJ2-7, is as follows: DAGVTQSPTHLIKTRGQQVTLRCSPKSGHDTVSWYQQALGQGPQFIFQYYEEEERQRGNFPDRFSGHQFPNYSSELNVNALLLGDSALYLCASSSRRYEQYFGPGTRLTVT.

The CDR3, as DNA: TGTGCCTGGGTAGGTGGGCATCTGGGCTACACCTTC. Translating it yields CAWVGGHLGYTF. The chain employs TRBV30 and TRBJ1-2; unclear D gene. With 5 bases removed from V and 8 bases from J, the gap between germline ends came to 15 bases. The CDR3 has 12 residues. CDR1 is GTSNPN, CDR2 SVGIG, per germline (reference sequence).

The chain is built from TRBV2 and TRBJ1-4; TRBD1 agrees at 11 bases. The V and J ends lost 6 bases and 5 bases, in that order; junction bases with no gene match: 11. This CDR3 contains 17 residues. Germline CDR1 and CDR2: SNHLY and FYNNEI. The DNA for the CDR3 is TGTGCCAGCAGGCACCACCGGGGACAGGGGGTCAATGAAAAACTGTTTTTT. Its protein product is CASRHHRGQGVNEKLFF. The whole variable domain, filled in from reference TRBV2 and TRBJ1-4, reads EPEVTQTPSHQVTQMGQEVILRCVPISNHLYFYWYRQILGQKVEFLVSFYNNEISEKSEIFDDQFSVERPDGSNFTLKIRSTKLEDSAMYFCASRHHRGQGVNEKLFFGSGTQLSVL.

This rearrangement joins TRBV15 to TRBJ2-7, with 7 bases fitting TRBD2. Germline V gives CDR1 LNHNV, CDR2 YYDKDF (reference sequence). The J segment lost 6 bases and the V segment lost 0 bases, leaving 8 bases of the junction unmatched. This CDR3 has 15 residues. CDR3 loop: CATSRDRGSSSEQYF. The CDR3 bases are TGTGCCACCAGCAGAGACCGCGGGAGCTCATCCGAGCAGTACTTC.

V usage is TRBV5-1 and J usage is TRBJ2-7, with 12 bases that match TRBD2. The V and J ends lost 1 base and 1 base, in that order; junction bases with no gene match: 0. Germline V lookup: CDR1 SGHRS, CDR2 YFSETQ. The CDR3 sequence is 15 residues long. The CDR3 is CASSLTSGRSYEQYF. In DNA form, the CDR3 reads TGCGCCAGCAGCTTGACTAGCGGGAGGTCCTACGAGCAGTACTTC.

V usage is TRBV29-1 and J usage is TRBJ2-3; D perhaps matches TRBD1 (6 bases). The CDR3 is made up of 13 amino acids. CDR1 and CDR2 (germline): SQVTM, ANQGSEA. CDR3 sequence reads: CSTAGAHTDTQYF. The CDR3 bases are TGCAGTACGGCAGGGGCCCACACAGATACGCAGTATTTT.

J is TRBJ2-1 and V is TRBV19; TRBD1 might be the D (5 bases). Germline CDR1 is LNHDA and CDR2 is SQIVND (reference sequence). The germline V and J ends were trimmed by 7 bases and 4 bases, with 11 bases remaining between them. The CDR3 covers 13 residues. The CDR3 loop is CASMSQGYNEQFF. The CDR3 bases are TGTGCCAGTATGTCCCAGGGTTACAATGAGCAGTTCTTC.

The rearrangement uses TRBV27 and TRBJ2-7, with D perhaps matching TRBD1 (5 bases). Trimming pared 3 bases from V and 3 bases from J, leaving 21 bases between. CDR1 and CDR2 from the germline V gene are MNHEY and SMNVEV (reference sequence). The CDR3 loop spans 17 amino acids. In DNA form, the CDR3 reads TGTGCCAGCAGTTTGAGGCAGGGTAAAGGTTGGGGCTACGAGCAGTACTTC. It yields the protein CASSLRQGKGWGYEQYF.

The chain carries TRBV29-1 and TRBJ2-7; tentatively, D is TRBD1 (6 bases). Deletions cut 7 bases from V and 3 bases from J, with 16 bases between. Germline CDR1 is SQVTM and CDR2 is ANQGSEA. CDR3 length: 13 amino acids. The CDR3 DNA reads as TGCAGCGGCCGGCCCCCGGACAGCTACGAGCAGTACTTC. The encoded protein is CSGRPPDSYEQYF.

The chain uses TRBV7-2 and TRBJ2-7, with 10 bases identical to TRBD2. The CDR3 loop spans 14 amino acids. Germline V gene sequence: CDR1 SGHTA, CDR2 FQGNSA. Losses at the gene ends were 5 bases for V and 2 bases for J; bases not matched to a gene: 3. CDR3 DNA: TGTGCCAGCAGCAGGACTAGCGGTGCCTACGAGCAGTACTTC. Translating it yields CASSRTSGAYEQYF. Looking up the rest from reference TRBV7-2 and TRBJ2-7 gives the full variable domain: GAGVSQSPSNKVTEKGKDVELRCDPISGHTALYWYRQSLGQGLEFLIYFQGNSAPDKSGLPSDRFSAERTGGSVSTLTIQRTQQEDSAVYLCASSRTSGAYEQYFGPGTRLTVT.

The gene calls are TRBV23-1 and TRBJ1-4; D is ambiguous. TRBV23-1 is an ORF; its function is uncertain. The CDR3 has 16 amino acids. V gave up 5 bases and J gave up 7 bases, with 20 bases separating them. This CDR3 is CASSTSTPSGGEKLFF. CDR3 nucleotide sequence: TGCGCCAGCAGTACCAGCACCCCCTCCGGAGGTGAAAAACTGTTTTTT.

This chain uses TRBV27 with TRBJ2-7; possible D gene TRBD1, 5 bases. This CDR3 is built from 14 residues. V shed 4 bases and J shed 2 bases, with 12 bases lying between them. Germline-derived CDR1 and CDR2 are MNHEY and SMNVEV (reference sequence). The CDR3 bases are TGTGCCAGCAGTTCCGGCCAGGGCCCCTACGAGCAGTACTTC. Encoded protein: CASSSGQGPYEQYF.

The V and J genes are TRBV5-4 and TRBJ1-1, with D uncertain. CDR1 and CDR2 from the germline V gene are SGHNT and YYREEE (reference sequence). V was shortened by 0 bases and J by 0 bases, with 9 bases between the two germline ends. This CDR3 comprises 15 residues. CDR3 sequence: CASSLGARMNTEAFF. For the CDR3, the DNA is TGTGCCAGCAGCTTGGGGGCACGTATGAACACTGAAGCTTTCTTT.

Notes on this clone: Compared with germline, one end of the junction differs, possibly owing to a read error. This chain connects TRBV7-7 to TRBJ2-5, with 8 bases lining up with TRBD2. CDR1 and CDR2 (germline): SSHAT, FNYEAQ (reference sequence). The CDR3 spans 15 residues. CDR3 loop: CASSLGLAGQETQYF. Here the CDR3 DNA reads TGTGCTAGCAGCTTAGGGCTAGCGGGCCAAGAGACCCAGTACTTC.

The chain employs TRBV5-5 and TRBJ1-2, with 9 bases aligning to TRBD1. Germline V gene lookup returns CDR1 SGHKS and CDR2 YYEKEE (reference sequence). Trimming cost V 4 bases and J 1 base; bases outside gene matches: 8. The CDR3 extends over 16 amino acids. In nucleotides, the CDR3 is TGTGCCAGCAGCCCGTCCACAGGGGGCGGTAACTATGGCTACACCTTC. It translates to CASSPSTGGGNYGYTF.

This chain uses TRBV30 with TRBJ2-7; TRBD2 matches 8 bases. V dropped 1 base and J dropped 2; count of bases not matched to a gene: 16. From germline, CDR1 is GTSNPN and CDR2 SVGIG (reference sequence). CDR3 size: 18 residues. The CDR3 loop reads CAWSDLGAGGLLAYEQYF. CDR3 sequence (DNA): TGTGCCTGGAGTGACCTTGGGGCGGGAGGCCTACTTGCCTACGAGCAGTACTTC.

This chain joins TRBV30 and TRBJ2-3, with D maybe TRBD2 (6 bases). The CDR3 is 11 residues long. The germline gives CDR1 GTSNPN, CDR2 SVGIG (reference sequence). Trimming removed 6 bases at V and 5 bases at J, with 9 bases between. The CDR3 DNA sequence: TGTGCCTGTTCCGGGGGAGATACGCAGTATTTT. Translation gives CACSGGDTQYF.

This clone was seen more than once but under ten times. CDR3 residues: CASSSTEDRRPDDEQFF. For the CDR3, the DNA is TGTGCCAGCAGCTCGACCGAGGACAGGAGACCAGACGATGAGCAGTTCTTC. The chain joins TRBV7-6 to TRBJ2-1; 7 positions match TRBD1. Germline V gives CDR1 SGHVS, CDR2 FNYEAQ. The ends lost 4 bases at V and 8 bases at J; junction bases unmatched: 17. CDR3 length: 17 amino acids.

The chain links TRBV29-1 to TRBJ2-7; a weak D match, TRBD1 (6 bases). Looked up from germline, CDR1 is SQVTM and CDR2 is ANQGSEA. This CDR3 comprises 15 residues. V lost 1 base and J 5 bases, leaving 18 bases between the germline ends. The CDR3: CSVEVLARGGHEQYF. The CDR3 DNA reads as TGCAGCGTTGAAGTTCTCGCCAGGGGCGGTCACGAGCAGTACTTC.

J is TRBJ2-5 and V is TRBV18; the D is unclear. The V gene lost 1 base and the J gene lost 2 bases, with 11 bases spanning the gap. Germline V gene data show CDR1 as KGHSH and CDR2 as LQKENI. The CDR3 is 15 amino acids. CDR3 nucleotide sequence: TGTGCCAGCTCACCACGCAACGGTCGGCAAGAGACCCAGTACTTC. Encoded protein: CASSPRNGRQETQYF.

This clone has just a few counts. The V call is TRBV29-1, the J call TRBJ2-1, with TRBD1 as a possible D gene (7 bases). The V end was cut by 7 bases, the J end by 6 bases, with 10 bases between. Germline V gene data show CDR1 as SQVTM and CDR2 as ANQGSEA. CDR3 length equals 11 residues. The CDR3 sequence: CSAQGGNEQFF. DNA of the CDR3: TGCAGCGCCCAGGGGGGCAATGAGCAGTTCTTC.

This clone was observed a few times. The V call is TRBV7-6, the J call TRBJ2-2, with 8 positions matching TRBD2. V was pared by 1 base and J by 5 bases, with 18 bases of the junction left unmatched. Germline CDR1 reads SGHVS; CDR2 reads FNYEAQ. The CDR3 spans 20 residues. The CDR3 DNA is TGTGCCAGCAGCTTAGTCCGGTTTGGTGGCGGGAGGATGTGGACCGGGGAGCTGTTTTTT. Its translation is CASSLVRFGGGRMWTGELFF.